This TCR beta chain was retrieved from a study of T cell responses to AZD1222 COVID-19 vaccine. General study results and limits: Mostly white British, mostly female donors; authors suggested clonal diversity may be underestimated. Spike was spanned by vaccine-associated CD4 TCRs, which were dominant at 160-218 and 743-854.

Generated by immunoSEQ multiplex PCR, the TCRdb table keeps only in-frame clones and is missing some. The table records 90,000 to 100,000 clones, 88% of them present only once. Points on this clone: Its target is unknown.

The CDR3 covers 13 residues. Trimming cost V 3 bases and J 9 bases; bases outside gene matches: 5. Germline lookup yields CDR1 KGHSH and CDR2 LQKENI. The chain combines TRBV18 with TRBJ1-2; 9 nucleotides match TRBD1. This TCR came from an adult who received the AZD1222 COVID-19 vaccine. Material: peripheral blood, obtained 28 days after the second AZD1222 dose. The chain's CDR3 is CASSPGTGSSYTF. CDR3 sequence (DNA): TGTGCCAGCTCACCGGGGACAGGGTCTAGCTACACCTTC.